This T cell receptor (beta chain) comes out of a study of blood T cell repertoires in COVID-19. Profiled with immunoSEQ multiplex PCR; TCRdb holds only in-frame clones, not every one. The sample yields more than 300,000 clones, more than 70% seen once. V lost 5 bases and J 12 bases, leaving 11 bases between the germline ends. The CDR3 covers 12 residues. The TCR comes from a young woman with COVID-19, enrolled during active disease. The sequenced sample was peripheral blood. The V call is TRBV12-3 or TRBV12-4, the J call TRBJ1-6; no clear D gene. The CDR3: CASSKVSGPLHF. CDR3 coding DNA: TGTGCCAGCAGTAAAGTAAGCGGACCCCTCCACTTT.